Below are 23 T cell receptor beta chains sequenced from a single sample in a study of blood T cells in healthy people across ages. Sample-barcoded 5' priming and a J-beta primer mix drove a second PCR of roughly 6 to 12 cycles. MiXCR, run by TCRdb on the 5' RACE reads, gives a single entry per CDR3 protein. The table lists more than 800,000 distinct CDR3 sequences, around 28% of them singletons. The sample comprised blood. The receptor set was obtained from a woman older than 75 in good health.

This clonotype was counted many times. The V and J genes are TRBV20-1 and TRBJ2-1, with D possibly matching TRBD1 (5 bases). Germline CDR1 DFQATT, CDR2 SNEGSKA (reference sequence). This CDR3 has 15 amino acids. Trimming shortened V by 0 bases and J by 2 bases, and 11 bases separated the two germline ends. Written as DNA, the CDR3 is TGCAGTGCTAGAGAGGGGCGTTGGACCTACAATGAGCAGTTCTTC. Translated, it gives CSAREGRWTYNEQFF.

This clonotype was picked up many times. The gene calls are TRBV2 and TRBJ2-1; D possibly corresponds to TRBD1 (5 bases). The CDR3 loop spans 12 amino acids. V gave up 4 bases and J gave up 8 bases, with 9 bases separating them. Germline-derived CDR1 and CDR2 are SNHLY and FYNNEI. DNA for the CDR3: TGTGCCAGCAGTGTGCAGGGCTATGAGCAGTTCTTC. Translating gives CASSVQGYEQFF.

As to this clonotype: This may be a read error: a much more frequent sequence differs by one nucleotide. This rearrangement joins TRBV27 to TRBJ2-5, with 7 bases identical to TRBD2. This CDR3 region has 15 residues. The trim removed 3 bases at V and 11 bases at J, leaving 15 bases unmatched. Germline CDR1 and CDR2: MNHEY and SMNVEV (reference sequence). CDR3 DNA: TGTGCCAGCAGTTTGAGGGGTAGGGACTACAATGAGCAGTACTTC. This gives the protein CASSLRGRDYNEQYF.

This clonotype has just a few counts. The rearrangement uses TRBV24-1 and TRBJ2-3; TRBD2 aligns across 9 bases. In germline, CDR1 is KGHDR, CDR2 SFDVKD. CDR3 size: 17 residues. V lost 3 bases to trimming and J lost 2 bases; unmatched junction nucleotides: 8. CDR3 in amino acids: CATSDAGTSLTTDTQYF. The DNA for the CDR3 is TGTGCCACCAGTGATGCCGGGACTAGCCTCACCACAGATACGCAGTATTTT.

The gene calls are TRBV18 and TRBJ1-5; D remains unclear. V was cut by 1 base and J by 3 bases, with 4 bases left in between. Germline CDR1 and CDR2: KGHSH and LQKENI. CDR3 length: 13 amino acids. This chain's CDR3 is CASSPQTNQPQHF. The DNA for the CDR3 is TGTGCCAGCTCACCACAAACCAATCAGCCCCAGCATTTT.

About this clonotype: This could be a read error, since a much larger clone is one nucleotide away. CDR3 amino acids: CAISESLAGARLVQYF. The CDR3 DNA is TGTGCCATCAGTGAGTCCTTGGCGGGGGCCCGTCTGGTGCAGTACTTC. V and J are TRBV10-3 and TRBJ2-7; possible D gene TRBD2, 7 bases. CDR3 length: 16 amino acids. Trimming removed 0 bases from V and 9 bases from J, with 21 bases in between. Looked up from germline, CDR1 is ENHRY and CDR2 is SYGVKD.

The table lists this clonotype with a count of one. A much larger clone differs by one base, so this may be a read error. The chain uses TRBV6-5 and TRBJ2-3, with 8 bases lining up with TRBD2. V lost 8 bases to trimming and J lost 3 bases; unmatched junction nucleotides: 13. Germline values: CDR1 MNHEY, CDR2 SVGAGI. CDR3 length: 16 amino acids. The CDR3: CASGWAGGALTDTQYF. As DNA, the CDR3 is TGTGCCAGCGGCTGGGCGGGGGGCGCGTTGACAGATACGCAGTATTTT.

This clonotype has a count of ten or more. This could be a read error, since a much larger clone is one nucleotide away. V is TRBV20-1 and J is TRBJ2-5; 8 bases are shared with TRBD1. The V segment lost 6 bases and the J segment 4 bases; nucleotides outside the gene matches: 13. This CDR3 has 15 amino acids. The germline CDR1 and CDR2 sequences are DFQATT and SNEGSKA (reference sequence). The CDR3 DNA follows: TGCAGTGCAACCCATAGACAGGGGAGTGGAGAGACCCAGTACTTC. It translates to CSATHRQGSGETQYF.

The CDR3, as DNA: TGCAGTGGTCAGGGTAACTATGGCTACACCTTC. Its protein is CSGQGNYGYTF. The chain has TRBV20-1 and TRBJ1-2, with D perhaps TRBD1 (5 bases). The V gene's germline CDR1 is DFQATT and CDR2 SNEGSKA (reference sequence). The CDR3 runs 11 residues. The ends were cut back, 7 bases at V and 1 base at J, with 7 bases in the middle.

There are many counts of this clonotype. This sequence joins TRBV7-2 and TRBJ2-5; TRBD1 might be the D (5 bases). Trimming stripped 5 bases from V and 4 bases from J, with 11 bases between. CDR1 and CDR2 from the germline V gene are SGHTA and FQGNSA. There are 13 residues in the CDR3. CDR3: CASSVGARETQYF. In nucleotides, the CDR3 is TGTGCCAGCAGCGTAGGGGCGCGAGAGACCCAGTACTTC.

The genes are TRBV9 and TRBJ2-7, with TRBD1 identical over 9 bases. The CDR3 loop spans 14 amino acids. J was trimmed by 2 bases and V by 3 bases; bases with no gene match: 3. Germline V gene lookup returns CDR1 SGDLS and CDR2 YYNGEE. The CDR3 sequence is CASSGTGETYEQYF. In DNA form, the CDR3 reads TGTGCCAGCAGCGGGACAGGGGAGACCTACGAGCAGTACTTC. The full variable domain, with the rest looked up from reference TRBV9 and TRBJ2-7, is DSGVTQTPKHLITATGQRVTLRCSPRSGDLSVYWYQQSLDQGLQFLIQYYNGEERAKGNILERFSAQQFPDLHSELNLSSLELGDSALYFCASSGTGETYEQYFGPGTRLTVT.

This clonotype was seen ten or more times. The chain uses TRBV6-5 and TRBJ2-7, with a weak D call TRBD1 (6 bases). The CDR3 length is 14 residues. Germline V lookup: CDR1 MNHEY, CDR2 SVGAGI. V gave up 5 bases and J gave up 3 bases, with 14 bases separating them. The CDR3 bases are TGTGCCAGCAGTCCCAGGACAGAGAGCTACGAGCAGTACTTC. This gives the protein CASSPRTESYEQYF.

The V and J genes are TRBV15 and TRBJ2-6, with TRBD1 matching over 7 bases. With V trimmed by 0 bases and J by 0 bases, 8 bases remained unmatched. This CDR3 spans 19 amino acids. In germline, CDR1 is LNHNV, CDR2 YYDKDF (reference sequence). CDR3 coding DNA: TGTGCCACCAGCAGAGATACGTCGGCAGGGGGCTCTGGGGCCAACGTCCTGACTTTC. It is translated as CATSRDTSAGGSGANVLTF.

At least ten counts were recorded for this clonotype. The V gene is TRBV20-1, the J gene TRBJ1-6; no firm D call. Germline V CDR1 and CDR2: DFQATT, SNEGSKA (reference sequence). The CDR3 contains 11 residues. Between the trimmed V and J ends, which lost 5 bases and 9 bases, there was a span of 8 bases. Here the CDR3 DNA reads TGCAGTGCTGTCGGGTCTTCACCCCTCCACTTT. Protein: CSAVGSSPLHF.

This clonotype was recorded many times. This chain joins TRBV20-1 and TRBJ2-7; possible D gene TRBD1, 8 bases. Trimming took off 3 bases at V and 7 bases at J, with 34 bases between the two ends. The length of the CDR3 is 19 residues. CDR1 is DFQATT and CDR2 is SNEGSKA in the germline V gene (reference sequence). The CDR3 is CSARAPGTTGGGGLSEQYF. CDR3 DNA sequence: TGCAGTGCTAGGGCCCCCGGGACCACAGGGGGGGGCGGATTAAGTGAGCAGTACTTC.

This clonotype was picked up a small number of times. This chain joins TRBV10-3 and TRBJ1-1, with D unclear. The CDR3 covers 12 residues. From germline, CDR1 is ENHRY and CDR2 SYGVKD. V lost 4 bases and J 5 bases, leaving 8 bases between the germline ends. The CDR3 loop reads CAISVGGTEAFF. CDR3 DNA sequence: TGTGCCATCAGTGTGGGAGGGACTGAAGCTTTCTTT.

This clonotype was observed many times. Since a much larger clone is just one base distant, this may be a read error. The chain links TRBV20-1 to TRBJ2-5; TRBD2 agrees at 12 bases. CDR1 and CDR2 from the germline V gene are DFQATT and SNEGSKA (reference sequence). Unmatched junction bases numbered 12, after V lost 6 bases and J lost 7 bases. There are 15 residues in the CDR3. CDR3: CSAPPGLAGWGTQYF. The CDR3 bases are TGCAGTGCCCCTCCCGGACTAGCGGGGTGGGGGACCCAGTACTTC.

This clonotype was picked up many times. The rearrangement uses TRBV9 and TRBJ2-4; TRBD2 matches at 14 bases. J was trimmed by 0 bases and V by 3 bases; bases with no gene match: 5. The CDR3 has 18 amino acids. Germline V gene lookup returns CDR1 SGDLS and CDR2 YYNGEE. In DNA form, the CDR3 reads TGTGCCAGCAGCGAGGGACTAGCGGGGGACCTAGCCAAAAACATTCAGTACTTC. Translation: CASSEGLAGDLAKNIQYF.

This clonotype was observed a few times. The rearrangement links TRBV6-1 to TRBJ2-2; TRBD2 matches 10 bases. From germline, CDR1 is MNHNS and CDR2 SASEGT. J lost 4 bases, V lost 5 bases, and 10 bases had no gene match. The CDR3 runs to 17 residues. The CDR3 spells CASSPFLSGGATGELFF. CDR3 in DNA: TGTGCCAGCAGTCCCTTCCTAAGCGGGGGGGCCACCGGGGAGCTGTTTTTT.

The table lists this clonotype with many counts. The chain couples TRBV20-1 to TRBJ2-3, with a weak D call TRBD2 (5 bases). The V end was cut by 0 bases, the J end by 4 bases, with 17 bases between. This CDR3 has 16 residues. Germline lookup yields CDR1 DFQATT and CDR2 SNEGSKA (reference sequence). CDR3: CSARENSASYSDTQYF. Written as DNA, the CDR3 is TGCAGTGCTAGAGAGAATAGCGCCAGCTACTCAGATACGCAGTATTTT.

This clonotype was found a few times. The CDR3, as DNA: TGTGCCAGCAGCCAAGGGGGCTCCTATAATTCACCCCTCCACTTT. Translation gives CASSQGGSYNSPLHF. The chain links TRBV14 to TRBJ1-6; D unresolved. This CDR3 is built from 15 residues. V was pared by 1 base and J by 0 bases, with 4 bases between. Germline V lookup: CDR1 SGHDN, CDR2 FVKESK.

J is TRBJ2-5 and V is TRBV3-1, with D perhaps matching TRBD2 (5 bases). The CDR3 is 13 residues long. Germline lookup yields CDR1 LGHDT and CDR2 YNNKEL (reference sequence). V was clipped by 2 bases and J by 11 bases, with 15 bases between them. The CDR3 region is CASSQYPGNEQYF. CDR3 sequence (DNA): TGTGCCAGCAGCCAATATCCGGGGAATGAGCAGTACTTC.

Ten or more counts support this clonotype. The V call is TRBV6-4, the J call TRBJ2-1; D gene uncertain. The CDR3 is made up of 14 amino acids. Germline CDR1 and CDR2: MRHNA and SNTAGT. V was clipped by 5 bases and J by 8 bases, with 16 bases between them. CDR3: CASSLYLGSDEQFF. The CDR3 DNA is TGTGCCAGCAGTTTGTATTTAGGGTCGGATGAGCAGTTCTTC.